Listed below are T cell receptor beta chains from one sample, sequenced in a study of T cell repertoires in cytomegalovirus infection. TCRdb passed the reads through MiXCR, listing each CDR3 protein once. The sample yields 110,000 to 150,000 distinct CDR3 sequences, roughly a third seen once. Their antigen targets remain unknown. Source: CD8+ T cells from cultured PBMCs, taken from culture after CMV antigen stimulation. The receptors come from a human donor in good health (CMV status not recorded). Some clones in this sample may be carry-over from other donors' samples. The CDR3 runs from the conserved cysteine through the conserved F or W. D genes are given only for firm matches. Size is omitted from some rows. Given values are once, few, many or a class for expanded clones.

d_gene	abundance	v_gene	j_gene	len	CDR3aa	CDR3nt
TRBD1	few	TRBV4-1	TRBJ1-2	18	CASSHGTTGGFGDYGYTF	TGTGCCAGCAGCCACGGAACAACAGGGGGCTTTGGGGACTATGGCTACACCTTC
NA	NA	TRBV4-2	TRBJ1-5	17	CASSQDPPPASNQPQHF	TGTGCCAGCAGCCAAGATCCGCCCCCGGCTAGCAATCAGCCCCAGCATTTT
TRBD1	NA	TRBV24-1	TRBJ2-3	17	CATSDSGTGVSTDTQYF	TGTGCCACCAGTGACTCCGGGACAGGGGTTAGCACAGATACGCAGTATTTT
TRBD2	NA	TRBV27	TRBJ2-2	14	CASSWGGHTGELFF	TGTGCCAGCAGTTGGGGGGGTCACACCGGGGAGCTGTTTTTT
TRBD1	many	TRBV6-1	TRBJ1-5	15	CASSARQGHNQPQHF	TGTGCCAGCAGTGCGAGACAGGGCCACAATCAGCCCCAGCATTTT
NA	few	TRBV6-5	TRBJ2-1	14	CASSYSRGEDEQFF	TGTGCCAGCAGTTACTCGAGGGGGGAGGATGAGCAGTTCTTC
NA	NA	TRBV6-5	TRBJ2-3	14	CASSYQLDTDTQYF	TGTGCCAGCAGTTACCAACTGGATACAGATACGCAGTATTTT
NA	many	TRBV5-1	TRBJ2-1	12	CASSFHSYEQFF	TGCGCCAGCAGCTTCCATTCATATGAGCAGTTCTTC
NA	few	TRBV2	TRBJ2-1	16	CASSTPLRGAHNEQFF	TGTGCCAGCAGTACCCCACTACGAGGGGCCCACAATGAGCAGTTCTTC
NA	few	TRBV12-3/TRBV12-4	TRBJ1-5	16	CASSTGPPRSNQPQHF	TGTGCCAGCAGCACGGGACCACCTCGGAGCAATCAGCCCCAGCATTTT
NA	NA	TRBV7-9	TRBJ2-7	14	CASSPTVSSYEQYF	TGTGCCAGCAGCCCGACCGTGAGCTCCTACGAGCAGTACTTC
TRBD2	NA	TRBV7-6	TRBJ2-1	16	CASSIRAGGPRNEQFF	TGTGCCAGCAGCATAAGAGCGGGGGGGCCCCGCAATGAGCAGTTCTTC
NA	many	TRBV7-6	TRBJ2-2	15	CASSPLRPYTGELFF	TGTGCCAGCAGCCCCCTTAGGCCCTACACCGGGGAGCTGTTTTTT
NA	NA	TRBV2	TRBJ2-2	14	CASREGSNTGELFF	TGTGCCAGCCGGGAAGGCTCAAACACCGGGGAGCTGTTTTTT
NA	few	TRBV4-1	TRBJ2-7	13	CASSPSPTYEQYF	TGCGCCAGCAGCCCCTCCCCGACCTACGAGCAGTACTTC
NA	NA	TRBV11-3	TRBJ2-1	15	CASSLTTDFYNEQFF	TGTGCCAGCAGCTTAACGACAGACTTCTACAATGAGCAGTTCTTC
TRBD1	few	TRBV6-2/TRBV6-3	TRBJ2-4	12	CASSSGTDIQYF	TGTGCCAGCAGTTCCGGGACAGACATTCAGTACTTC
NA	NA	TRBV19	TRBJ2-1	14	CASKLTTRPDEQFF	TGTGCCAGTAAACTCACGACCAGGCCGGATGAGCAGTTCTTC
NA	NA	TRBV19	TRBJ1-1	14	CASSTRVLNTEAFF	TGTGCCAGTAGTACCAGGGTGCTGAACACTGAAGCTTTCTTT
NA	NA	TRBV12-3/TRBV12-4	TRBJ2-3	14	CASGPVGFTDTQYF	TGTGCCAGCGGCCCAGTGGGCTTCACAGATACGCAGTATTTT
TRBD1	few	TRBV27	TRBJ1-2	12	CASRGTGEGYTF	TGTGCCAGCAGGGGGACAGGGGAAGGCTACACCTTC
TRBD1	few	TRBV7-2	TRBJ1-1	13	CASSLDRGAEAFF	TGTGCCAGCAGCCTGGACAGGGGGGCGGAAGCTTTCTTT
TRBD2	NA	TRBV12-3/TRBV12-4	TRBJ2-4	17	CASSTDPLAVAKNIQYF	TGTGCCAGCTCCACAGACCCCCTAGCGGTAGCCAAAAACATTCAGTACTTC
NA	NA	TRBV27	TRBJ1-1	14	CASSPTTPSPEAFF	TGTGCCAGCAGCCCCACGACGCCGAGCCCTGAAGCTTTCTTT
TRBD2	NA	TRBV6-1	TRBJ2-7	15	CASRARASGFYEQYF	TGTGCCAGCAGGGCACGGGCTAGCGGCTTCTACGAGCAGTACTTC
TRBD2	many	TRBV27	TRBJ2-3	15	CASSLGGFLTDTQYF	TGTGCCAGCAGTTTGGGGGGGTTCCTTACAGATACGCAGTATTTT
NA	few	TRBV20-1	TRBJ1-1	11	CSARGGGEAFF	TGCAGTGCTCGTGGGGGCGGTGAAGCTTTCTTT
NA	NA	TRBV12-3/TRBV12-4	TRBJ1-5	15	CASRAGVYSNQPQHF	TGTGCCAGCAGGGCGGGGGTTTATAGCAATCAGCCCCAGCATTTT
NA	NA	TRBV6-2/TRBV6-3	TRBJ1-1	12	CASKAGHTEAFF	TGTGCCAGCAAGGCAGGACACACTGAAGCTTTCTTT
TRBD1	NA	TRBV7-9	TRBJ1-1	15	CASTPDRVRDTEAFF	TGTGCCAGCACCCCCGACAGGGTGAGAGACACTGAAGCTTTCTTT
TRBD2	few	TRBV5-6	TRBJ2-3	19	CASSNPRTSGGVITDTQYF	TGTGCCAGCAGCAACCCACGGACTAGCGGGGGAGTAATAACAGATACGCAGTATTTT
TRBD2	few	TRBV11-2	TRBJ2-1	18	CASSLLGTSGGFWNEQFF	TGTGCCAGCAGCTTACTCGGGACTAGCGGGGGTTTTTGGAATGAGCAGTTCTTC
TRBD1	once	TRBV27	TRBJ1-2	14	CASSLGPGGSGYTF	TGTGCCAGCAGTTTAGGGCCAGGGGGCAGTGGCTACACCTTC
TRBD1	NA	TRBV7-6	TRBJ1-2	16	CASSLGAGGPVYGYTF	TGTGCCAGCAGCTTAGGGGCAGGGGGCCCCGTCTATGGCTACACCTTC
NA	NA	TRBV7-9	TRBJ2-5	14	CASRDPGAEETQYF	TGTGCCAGCAGGGATCCTGGGGCGGAAGAGACCCAGTACTTC
TRBD2	NA	TRBV12-3/TRBV12-4	TRBJ2-2	15	CASRGTSGDTGELFF	TGTGCCAGCAGGGGGACTAGCGGGGACACCGGGGAGCTGTTTTTT
NA	NA	TRBV7-6	TRBJ1-1	12	CASSLGRTEAFF	TGTGCCAGCAGCTTAGGTCGGACTGAAGCTTTCTTT
TRBD1	few	TRBV7-8	TRBJ2-1	16	CASTHESGQAYNEQFF	TGTGCCAGCACCCACGAGTCGGGACAGGCCTACAATGAGCAGTTCTTC
NA	few	TRBV28	TRBJ1-6	14	CASSFGIPYSPLHF	TGTGCCAGCAGTTTCGGGATCCCATATTCACCCCTCCACTTT
NA	NA	TRBV12-3/TRBV12-4	TRBJ2-1	16	CASSFGPRYGKDEQFF	TGTGCCAGCAGTTTCGGCCCCAGATACGGTAAAGATGAGCAGTTCTTC
NA	NA	TRBV7-9	TRBJ1-2	13	CASSMTDNYGYTF	TGTGCCAGCAGTATGACAGATAACTATGGCTACACCTTC
TRBD2	NA	TRBV11-2	TRBJ2-5	14	CASSLTSGGETQYF	TGTGCCAGCAGCTTGACTAGCGGAGGAGAGACCCAGTACTTC
TRBD2	NA	TRBV20-1	TRBJ2-7	14	CSAGLGTSLYEQYF	TGCAGTGCGGGGTTGGGGACTAGCTTGTACGAGCAGTACTTC
NA	NA	TRBV7-9	TRBJ2-7	16	CASSLRGGQGAYEQYF	TGTGCCAGCAGCTTAAGAGGTGGCCAGGGCGCCTACGAGCAGTACTTC
NA	NA	TRBV28	TRBJ2-7	13	CASSLARAYEQYF	TGTGCCAGCAGTTTAGCCAGGGCCTACGAGCAGTACTTC
TRBD2	few	TRBV4-2	TRBJ2-1	16	CASSQERLALSNEQFF	TGTGCCAGCAGCCAAGAGAGACTAGCTCTATCCAATGAGCAGTTCTTC
NA	NA	TRBV6-2/TRBV6-3	TRBJ1-1	13	CASSITANTEAFF	TGTGCCAGCAGTATAACAGCTAACACTGAAGCTTTCTTT
NA	few	TRBV5-4	TRBJ1-1	14	CASSYWTANTEAFF	TGTGCCAGCAGCTACTGGACAGCGAACACTGAAGCTTTCTTT
NA	few	TRBV27	TRBJ1-1	16	CASSYQQFGLKEEAFF	TGTGCCAGCAGTTACCAGCAGTTTGGGCTGAAGGAAGAAGCTTTCTTT
NA	NA	TRBV6-2/TRBV6-3	TRBJ2-4	11	CAKSGGGWSDF	TGTGCCAAGAGTGGGGGGGGCTGGTCGGACTTC
NA	few	TRBV6-5	TRBJ1-1	15	CASSLYTGMNTEAFF	TGTGCCAGCAGTTTATATACAGGGATGAACACTGAAGCTTTCTTT
TRBD2	many	TRBV7-2	TRBJ2-3	16	CASSLIAGFSTDTQYF	TGTGCCAGCAGCTTAATAGCGGGGTTTAGCACAGATACGCAGTATTTT
NA	NA	TRBV9	TRBJ1-4	16	CASSATTGQTNEKLFF	TGTGCCAGCAGCGCGACGACCGGACAGACTAATGAAAAACTGTTTTTT